The 27 T cell receptor beta chains given below trace back to one sample, sequenced in a study of T cell clonality in common variable immunodeficiency. Study-wide findings and caveats: In common variable immunodeficiency, TCR beta chains reportedly carried fewer deletions and N-nucleotide insertions.

The antigens of these receptors remain unknown. The table came from immunoSEQ multiplex PCR; TCRdb's copy has only in-frame clones and leaves some out. This repertoire includes fewer than 10,000 clones. Source material: peripheral blood mononuclear cells. These receptors were taken from a human donor with common variable immunodeficiency.

On this clone itself: Coverage ceases 3 residues before the CDR3 finishes, and the germline J gene fills in the end. The chain carries TRBV18 and TRBJ2-2; D gene ambiguous. This CDR3 comprises 15 residues. The germline V gene has CDR1 KGHSH and CDR2 LQKENI. Trimming pared 2 bases from V and 2 bases from J, leaving 9 bases between. CDR3 bases read: TGTGCCAGCTCACCAGGCGCAGGAAACACCGGGGAG. It is translated as CASSPGAGNTGE. The whole CDR3 protein is CASSPGAGNTGELFF.

Incomplete CDR3 DNA: TGTGCCAGCAGCTTAAGAGGGGATCAGCCC. The encoded protein is CASSLRGDQP. The entire CDR3 sequence reads CASSLRGDQPQHF. The chain employs TRBV7-2 and TRBJ1-5; D is possibly TRBD1 (5 bases). The read ends 3 residues before the CDR3 terminus; that terminus is restored from the germline J gene. From germline, CDR1 is SGHTA and CDR2 FQGNSA. This CDR3 is built from 13 residues. The V gene lost 2 bases and the J gene lost 5 bases, with 7 bases spanning the gap. The complete variable domain, with remaining parts taken from reference TRBV7-2 and TRBJ1-5, reads GAGVSQSPSNKVTEKGKDVELRCDPISGHTALYWYRQSLGQGLEFLIYFQGNSAPDKSGLPSDRFSAERTGGSVSTLTIQRTQQEDSAVYLCASSLRGDQPQHFGDGTRLSIL.

As concerns this clone: Coverage ceases 3 residues before the CDR3 finishes, and the germline J gene fills in the end. The V call is TRBV19, the J call TRBJ1-6, with 7 bases matching TRBD1. Losses at the gene ends were 9 bases for V and 8 bases for J; bases not matched to a gene: 7. CDR3 size: 13 residues. Per germline, CDR1 LNHDA and CDR2 SQIVND (reference sequence). CDR3 DNA (partial): TGTGCCAGCACGACAGGGTACGATTCACCC. It encodes CASTTGYDSP. The whole CDR3 region reads CASTTGYDSPLHF. Looking up the rest from reference TRBV19 and TRBJ1-6 gives the full variable domain: DGGITQSPKYLFRKEGQNVTLSCEQNLNHDAMYWYRQDPGQGLRLIYYSQIVNDFQKGDIAEGYSVSREKKESFPLTVTSAQKNPTAFYLCASTTGYDSPLHFGNGTRLTVT.

Regarding this clone: The read terminates 3 residues ahead of where the CDR3 ends, so the germline J gene completes it. The chain uses TRBV19 and TRBJ2-1; D gene uncertain. This CDR3 region has 15 residues. CDR1 is LNHDA, CDR2 SQIVND, per germline (reference sequence). The V gene lost 1 base and the J gene lost 8 bases, with 15 bases spanning the gap. The sequenced CDR3 bases are TGTGCCAGTAGTATAGGTTTCGTAACGGCGGATGAG. It encodes CASSIGFVTADE. The whole CDR3 protein reads CASSIGFVTADEQFF.

About this clone itself: Read coverage stops 3 residues before the CDR3 terminus; the germline J gene supplies the remainder. The rearrangement links TRBV2 to TRBJ1-5, with D perhaps matching TRBD1 (6 bases). Per germline, CDR1 SNHLY and CDR2 FYNNEI. The CDR3 extends over 15 amino acids. The CDR3 region is CASSTARQVAGPQHF. CDR3 DNA (partial): TGTGCCAGCAGTACCGCTCGACAGGTAGCGGGACCC.

As to this clone: The read halts 3 residues ahead of the CDR3 end, with the missing end drawn from the germline J gene. The chain joins TRBV19 to TRBJ1-1, with 7 bases identical to TRBD1. From germline, CDR1 is LNHDA and CDR2 SQIVND (reference sequence). This CDR3 region has 13 residues. V was clipped by 6 bases and J by 0 bases; unmatched bases: 1. The CDR3 reads CASSGTVNTEAFF. The covered CDR3 bases are TGTGCCAGTAGCGGGACAGTGAACACTGAA.

For this clone: The read falls 3 residues short of the CDR3 end, and the missing part is taken from the germline J gene. The chain has TRBV5-1 and TRBJ2-5, with 8 bases fitting TRBD1. V gave up 4 bases and J gave up 5 bases; unmatched junction bases: 10. The V gene's germline CDR1 is SGHRS and CDR2 YFSETQ. The CDR3 extends over 15 amino acids. The CDR3 region is CASSPGTGPGETQYF. The part of the CDR3 DNA that was read is TGCGCCAGCAGCCCAGGGACAGGTCCAGGGGAGACC.

Concerning this clone: Coverage ceases 3 residues before the CDR3 finishes, and the germline J gene fills in the end. This chain links TRBV18 with TRBJ2-3, with D unresolved. V shed 5 bases and J shed 3 bases, with 12 bases lying between them. Germline V gives CDR1 KGHSH, CDR2 LQKENI. The CDR3 extends over 14 amino acids. The CDR3 sequence: CASSARVQTDTQYF. CDR3 DNA (partial): TGTGCCAGCTCAGCACGCGTACAGACAGATACG.

Comment on this clone: The CDR3 extends 3 residues past the end of the read, so its final part is completed from the germline J gene. This chain uses TRBV7-2 with TRBJ2-1; D is ambiguous. Germline loops: CDR1 SGHTA, CDR2 FQGNSA. The CDR3 runs to 13 residues. The V end lost 4 bases, the J end lost 4 bases, and 8 bases lay between the germline ends. Partial CDR3 DNA: TGTGCCAGCAGCTCACAGAATTACAATGAG. Translation: CASSSQNYNE. The CDR3 in its entirety is CASSSQNYNEQFF.

As to this clone: The read ends 3 residues shy of where the CDR3 ends; the end is completed using the germline J gene. V and J are TRBV7-9 and TRBJ1-1; maybe TRBD1 (5 bases). CDR1 SEHNR and CDR2 FQNEAQ come from the germline V gene (reference sequence). The V and J ends lost 2 bases and 4 bases respectively, with 14 bases between them. CDR3 length equals 15 residues. CDR3: CASSLRGVDSTEAFF. The covered CDR3 bases are TGTGCCAGCAGCTTAAGGGGAGTGGATAGCACTGAA.

Note on this clone: The read terminates 3 residues before the CDR3 end, so the remaining end is supplied by the germline J gene. The chain links TRBV19 to TRBJ1-1; tentative D call: TRBD1 (6 bases). The germline CDR1 and CDR2 sequences are LNHDA and SQIVND (reference sequence). V was pared by 3 bases and J by 1 base, with 9 bases between. CDR3 length: 14 residues. The sequenced CDR3 bases are TGTGCCAGTAGTATCTGGACAGCGAACACTGAA. It codes for CASSIWTANTE. The whole CDR3 sequence is CASSIWTANTEAFF.

CDR3 sequence: CASSDSNSPLHF. The part of the CDR3 DNA that was read is TGTGCCAGTAGTGACTCAAATTCACCC. This rearrangement joins TRBV19 to TRBJ1-6; no definite D call. With the read ending 3 residues before the CDR3 end, the germline J gene is used to fill in that end. The CDR3 contains 12 residues. Trimming removed 5 bases from V and 7 bases from J, with 6 bases in between. CDR1 LNHDA and CDR2 SQIVND come from the germline V gene (reference sequence).

Remarks on this clone: The DNA ends 3 residues before the CDR3 does, and the rest of the CDR3 is filled in from the germline J gene. This rearrangement joins TRBV11-2 to TRBJ2-5, with a possible D match to TRBD1 (6 bases). Germline assignment: CDR1 SGHAT and CDR2 FQNNGV. Trimming stripped 5 bases from V and 5 bases from J, with 9 bases between. The CDR3 is 12 residues long. CDR3 loop: CASSQTGETQYF. CDR3 DNA, as far as it was read: TGTGCCAGCAGCCAAACAGGGGAGACC.

Remarks on this clone: The CDR3 end falls 3 residues outside the read, so it is completed with the germline J gene. The chain employs TRBV7-2 and TRBJ2-1, with TRBD2 identical over 12 bases. This CDR3 region has 15 residues. Germline V gene lookup returns CDR1 SGHTA and CDR2 FQGNSA. V trimming: 4 bases; J trimming: 3 bases; junction bases outside the gene matches: 1. CDR3 loop: CASSWTSGVYNEQFF. The part of the CDR3 DNA that was read is TGTGCCAGCAGCTGGACTAGCGGGGTCTACAATGAG.

As regards this clone: The CDR3 end is not reached by the read, which stops 3 residues before it; the germline J gene fills it in. This chain links TRBV2 with TRBJ1-4; D call uncertain. The V gene's germline CDR1 is SNHLY and CDR2 FYNNEI. Trimming took off 6 bases at V and 8 bases at J, with 7 bases between the two ends. This CDR3 contains 11 residues. Incomplete CDR3 DNA: TGTGCCAGCAGGGTTCGGGAAAAA. Residues: CASRVREK. The entire CDR3 protein is CASRVREKLFF. Looking up the rest from reference TRBV2 and TRBJ1-4 gives the full variable domain: EPEVTQTPSHQVTQMGQEVILRCVPISNHLYFYWYRQILGQKVEFLVSFYNNEISEKSEIFDDQFSVERPDGSNFTLKIRSTKLEDSAMYFCASRVREKLFFGSGTQLSVL.

CDR3 sequence reads: CASSEMTGTETQYF. The CDR3 DNA, read in part, is TGTGCCAGCAGTGAGATGACAGGCACAGAGACC. This chain links TRBV6-1 with TRBJ2-5, with D perhaps matching TRBD1 (6 bases). The CDR3 end lies 3 residues beyond the end of the read and is filled in from the germline J gene. The CDR3 is 14 amino acids. Trimming cost V 3 bases and J 4 bases, with 12 bases left between them. Germline CDR1 reads MNHNS; CDR2 reads SASEGT.

Comments on this clone: The CDR3 extends 3 residues past the end of the read, so its final part is completed from the germline J gene. This sequence joins TRBV7-2 and TRBJ1-1, with TRBD1 matching 10 bases. The CDR3 sequence is 14 residues long. The V and J ends lost 5 bases and 5 bases, in that order; junction bases with no gene match: 5. Germline assignment: CDR1 SGHTA and CDR2 FQGNSA. The CDR3 sequence is CASSRGQGRTEAFF. The part of the CDR3 DNA that was read is TGTGCCAGCAGCAGGGGACAGGGGAGAACTGAA.

With respect to this clone: Sequencing ends 3 residues short of the CDR3 end; the germline J gene provides the rest. The rearrangement links TRBV19 to TRBJ1-5, with 10 bases aligning to TRBD1. The CDR3 loop spans 15 amino acids. The V gene's germline CDR1 is LNHDA and CDR2 SQIVND (reference sequence). V was pared by 8 bases and J by 5 bases, with 9 bases of the junction left unmatched. The part of the CDR3 DNA that was read is TGTGCCAGTTCTTTTACCGGGACAGGGGATCAGCCC. This encodes CASSFTGTGDQP. The whole CDR3 sequence reads CASSFTGTGDQPQHF.

With respect to this clone: The read is 3 residues too short to cover the CDR3 end, so that end is filled in from the germline J gene. V gene TRBV2 combines with J gene TRBJ1-2, with D perhaps matching TRBD1 (6 bases). The V gene lost 5 bases and the J gene lost 2 bases, with 9 bases spanning the gap. Germline values: CDR1 SNHLY, CDR2 FYNNEI. This CDR3 has 13 residues. CDR3 DNA (partial): TGTGCCAGCAGTTCGGACAGCAACTATGGC. It translates to CASSSDSNYG. The whole CDR3 sequence reads CASSSDSNYGYTF. Variable domain in full (rest from reference TRBV2 and TRBJ1-2): EPEVTQTPSHQVTQMGQEVILRCVPISNHLYFYWYRQILGQKVEFLVSFYNNEISEKSEIFDDQFSVERPDGSNFTLKIRSTKLEDSAMYFCASSSDSNYGYTFGSGTRLTVV.

Details on this clone: The CDR3 is cut off 3 residues early in the read; its end comes from the germline J gene. The chain recombines TRBV19 with TRBJ2-7, with D perhaps TRBD1 (6 bases). Germline lookup yields CDR1 LNHDA and CDR2 SQIVND (reference sequence). V was clipped by 1 base and J by 3 bases, with 13 bases between them. The CDR3 covers 15 residues. Incomplete CDR3 DNA: TGTGCCAGTAGTATAGGGGGGCCAGGGGACTACGAG. As protein: CASSIGGPGDYE. The full CDR3 protein is CASSIGGPGDYEQYF.

This clone is medium-sized (0.01 to 0.1%) by frequency. The read stops 3 residues short of the end of the CDR3; the missing end is completed from the germline J gene. The chain has TRBV20-1 and TRBJ2-7; TRBD2 is a possible D gene (6 bases). CDR3 length equals 12 residues. Trimming stripped 5 bases from V and 3 bases from J, with 11 bases between. Germline CDR1 and CDR2: DFQATT and SNEGSKA (reference sequence). The sequenced part of the CDR3 DNA is TGCAGTGCTTTATGGACTAACTACGAG. Its protein is CSALWTNYE. The whole CDR3 reads CSALWTNYEQYF.

About this clone itself: The CDR3 is cut off 3 residues early in the read; its end comes from the germline J gene. This chain joins TRBV6-1 and TRBJ2-3; D unresolved. The germline V gene encodes CDR1 MNHNS and CDR2 SASEGT. The length of the CDR3 is 12 residues. V lost 1 base and J 8 bases, leaving 7 bases between the germline ends. CDR3 DNA, as far as it was read: TGTGCCAGCAGTGAAGGGTCGGGTACG. Translated, it gives CASSEGSGT. The entire CDR3 protein is CASSEGSGTQYF.

Regarding this clone: Read sequence stops 3 residues before the CDR3 end, and the germline J gene provides the missing end. The chain uses TRBV7-9 and TRBJ1-1; D uncertain. CDR1 and CDR2 from the germline V gene are SEHNR and FQNEAQ (reference sequence). This CDR3 is 13 amino acids long. V gave up 5 bases and J gave up 4 bases, with 11 bases separating them. CDR3 region: CASSREVVTEAFF. The DNA read from the CDR3 is TGTGCCAGCAGCCGAGAGGTTGTCACTGAA.

A word on this clone: Read data end 3 residues before the CDR3 end; the end is taken from the germline J gene. The chain has TRBV18 and TRBJ2-7; TRBD1 matches at 9 bases. Germline V lookup: CDR1 KGHSH, CDR2 LQKENI. With 3 bases clipped from V and 4 bases from J, the junction kept 10 bases outside the gene matches. The CDR3 has 16 amino acids. The CDR3 protein is CASSPSRTGVDYEQYF. The CDR3 DNA, read in part, is TGTGCCAGCTCACCGTCGAGGACAGGGGTGGATTACGAG.

A word on this clone: Read data end 3 residues before the CDR3 end; the end is taken from the germline J gene. V is TRBV7-9 and J is TRBJ2-3; D possibly corresponds to TRBD2 (6 bases). V was trimmed by 5 bases and J by 8 bases, leaving 11 bases between them. CDR3 length equals 12 residues. CDR1 is SEHNR, CDR2 FQNEAQ, per germline (reference sequence). The sequenced part of the CDR3 DNA is TGTGCCAGCAGCCGGGACTTGGGTACG. Translated: CASSRDLGT. The whole CDR3 region reads CASSRDLGTQYF. The variable domain in full, with the rest retrieved from reference TRBV7-9 and TRBJ2-3, is DTGVSQNPRHKITKRGQNVTFRCDPISEHNRLYWYRQTLGQGPEFLTYFQNEAQLEKSRLLSDRFSAERPKGSFSTLEIQRTEQGDSAMYLCASSRDLGTQYFGPGTRLTVL.

This clone is identified as medium-sized from frequency. The sequenced fragment ends 3 residues before the CDR3 boundary, so the rest is inferred from the germline J gene. This rearrangement joins TRBV5-1 to TRBJ2-1; TRBD1 matches at 7 bases. With V trimmed by 4 bases and J by 1 base, 8 bases remained unmatched. The CDR3 covers 16 residues. Germline lookup yields CDR1 SGHRS and CDR2 YFSETQ. CDR3 loop: CASSTNNRGSYNEQFF. The sequenced CDR3 bases are TGCGCCAGCAGCACAAATAACAGGGGTTCCTACAATGAG.

Notes on this clone: The CDR3 extends 3 residues past the end of the read, so its final part is completed from the germline J gene. This rearrangement joins TRBV18 to TRBJ2-5; 9 bases are a match to TRBD1. This CDR3 region has 16 residues. With V trimmed by 1 base and J by 5 bases, 8 bases remained unmatched. CDR1 and CDR2 from the germline V gene are KGHSH and LQKENI. This CDR3 reads CASSPRGQGIGETQYF. CDR3 DNA, as far as it was read: TGTGCCAGCTCACCACGGGGACAGGGTATTGGGGAGACC.